These 20 T cell receptor beta chains were all obtained from the same sample, sequenced in a study of vaccination effects on CD4 cells after COVID-19. Their antigens are not known. CD4+ T cells specific for antigen were expanded with viral peptide pools by the ViraFEST assay before sequencing. Culture proceeded for about ten days, and CD4+ T cells were then isolated. The assay was immunoSEQ multiplex PCR, and TCRdb's table has in-frame clones only and misses some. The table has 70,000 to 95,000 clones, approximately 74% seen once. The material sequenced was CD4+ T cells from PBMCs cultured with HCoV-229E spike peptides, taken before COVID-19 vaccination. All receptors come from a human donor who received a COVID-19 vaccine.

This chain joins TRBV6-1 and TRBJ1-5; TRBD1 is a possible D gene (5 bases). CDR1 MNHNS and CDR2 SASEGT come from the germline V gene. Trimming removed 3 bases from V and 3 bases from J, with 12 bases in between. The CDR3 contains 15 residues. CDR3 sequence: CASSDGALPNQPQHF. The CDR3 DNA sequence: TGTGCCAGCAGTGATGGGGCACTGCCCAATCAGCCCCAGCATTTT.

V is TRBV6-7 and J is TRBJ2-5; 8 bases map to TRBD1. TRBV6-7 is classed as an ORF, of uncertain function. The length of the CDR3 is 12 residues. V shed 11 bases, J shed 4 bases, and the junction held 6 bases outside the gene matches. CDR3 sequence: CALGRGRETQYF. Written as DNA, the CDR3 is TGTGCCTTGGGCAGGGGGCGAGAGACCCAGTACTTC.

The chain couples TRBV19 to TRBJ2-3; D gene ambiguous. The CDR3 consists of 13 residues. V was pared by 7 bases and J by 4 bases, with 12 bases between. Germline V gene data show CDR1 as LNHDA and CDR2 as SQIVND (reference sequence). The CDR3 DNA reads TGTGCCAGTAAAGAACGTCTCTCAGATACGCAGTATTTT. Translating gives CASKERLSDTQYF.

The V call is TRBV19, the J call TRBJ1-2; D possibly corresponds to TRBD1 (6 bases). CDR1 is LNHDA, CDR2 SQIVND, per germline (reference sequence). The length of the CDR3 is 16 residues. The ends were cut back, 3 bases at V and 6 bases at J, with 20 bases in the middle. The CDR3 spells CASSIPHLVGDNGYTF. The CDR3, as DNA: TGTGCCAGTAGTATCCCCCACCTTGTGGGGGACAATGGCTACACCTTC.

The chain links TRBV27 to TRBJ2-7; TRBD1 might be the D (5 bases). Per the germline V gene, CDR1 is MNHEY and CDR2 is SMNVEV (reference sequence). The CDR3 loop spans 14 amino acids. V gave up 5 bases and J gave up 0 bases, with 11 bases separating them. DNA for the CDR3: TGTGCCAGCAGTGCCACAGGTAGCTCCTACGAGCAGTACGTC. Translating gives CASSATGSSYEQYV.

The rearrangement joins TRBV7-2 to TRBJ2-2, with D possibly TRBD2 on 5 matching bases. This CDR3 spans 20 amino acids. CDR1 is SGHTA, CDR2 FQGNSA, per germline. The germline V and J ends were trimmed by 0 bases and 7 bases, with 27 bases remaining between them. CDR3 in DNA: TGTGCCAGCAGCTTAGCGTTTTATGAAGGGAGTTTACTTGCCGGCGGGGAGCTGTTTTTT. Translated, it gives CASSLAFYEGSLLAGGELFF.

V is TRBV9 and J is TRBJ2-1; TRBD2 is a possible D gene (5 bases). This CDR3 has 16 residues. Germline V gene sequence: CDR1 SGDLS, CDR2 YYNGEE. The V end was cut by 2 bases, the J end by 2 bases, with 14 bases between. The CDR3 DNA follows: TGTGCCAGCAGCGTCGGGGTGGCCAGCACCTACAATGAGCAGTTCTTC. It codes for CASSVGVASTYNEQFF.

V and J are TRBV18 and TRBJ1-2; D not certain. The CDR3 has 14 amino acids. Trimming pared 3 bases from V and 4 bases from J, leaving 12 bases between. In germline, CDR1 is KGHSH, CDR2 LQKENI. CDR3 nucleotide sequence: TGTGCCAGCTCACCGGGCGAAAAGGGCTATGGCTACACCTTC. It encodes CASSPGEKGYGYTF.

This chain joins TRBV5-8 and TRBJ2-3, with 7 bases matching TRBD1. In germline, CDR1 is SGHTS, CDR2 YDEGEE. The CDR3 is 16 residues long. Trimming took 0 bases from V and 4 from J; bases not matched to a gene: 8. CDR3 amino acids: CASSLARGTAPDTQYF. CDR3 nucleotides: TGTGCCAGCAGCTTGGCCAGGGGGACAGCGCCAGATACGCAGTATTTT.

The V and J genes are TRBV7-3 and TRBJ2-1; D unclear. Germline CDR1 and CDR2: SGHTA and FQGTGA. The CDR3 consists of 17 residues. V lost 3 bases and J lost 5, with 20 bases in between. CDR3 in amino acids: CASSFRSDVVQNNEQFF. In DNA, the CDR3 is TGTGCCAGCAGCTTTCGGTCTGACGTCGTTCAAAACAATGAGCAGTTCTTC.

The chain combines TRBV2 with TRBJ1-1; 10 bases agree with TRBD1. CDR1 and CDR2 from the germline V gene are SNHLY and FYNNEI. This CDR3 has 12 amino acids. V was pared by 8 bases and J by 5 bases, with 2 bases of the junction left unmatched. The CDR3 loop reads CASGGQGTEAFF. The CDR3 DNA reads TGTGCCAGCGGGGGACAGGGGACTGAAGCTTTCTTT.

This chain joins TRBV3-1 (or the pseudogene TRBV3-2) and TRBJ2-5; TRBD1 aligns across 7 bases. In germline, CDR1 is LGHDT, CDR2 YNNKEL (reference sequence). The trim removed 3 bases at V and 3 bases at J, leaving 4 bases unmatched. The CDR3 loop spans 14 amino acids. The CDR3 DNA is TGTGCCAGCAGCCACAACAGGGGCGAAGAGACCCAGTACTTC. Protein sequence: CASSHNRGEETQYF.

This clone was observed a handful of times. This chain connects TRBV10-1 to TRBJ2-2; D possibly corresponds to TRBD2 (6 bases). This CDR3 is 14 amino acids long. Germline V CDR1 and CDR2: WNHNN, SYGVQD (reference sequence). Trimming shortened V by 6 bases and J by 4 bases, and 12 bases separated the two germline ends. DNA of the CDR3: TGCGCCAGCAGCACTACAGCGGGCACCGGGGAGCTGTTTTTT. It yields the protein CASSTTAGTGELFF.

J is TRBJ1-2 and V is TRBV12-3 or TRBV12-4; D is uncertain. The V end was cut by 2 bases, the J end by 5 bases, with 9 bases between. The CDR3 has 13 residues. This chain's CDR3 is CASSLTQSYGYTF. The CDR3 DNA reads as TGTGCCAGCAGTTTAACACAGTCTTATGGCTACACCTTC.

This chain joins TRBV6-2 or TRBV6-3 and TRBJ1-1, with TRBD1 matching 8 bases. With 5 bases clipped from V and 2 bases from J, the junction kept 16 bases outside the gene matches. Germline assignment: CDR1 MNHEY and CDR2 SVGEGT. The CDR3 spans 18 residues. The CDR3 region has the DNA TGTGCCAGCAGTCTCCGACAGGGGCGGGACGGCCCCAACACTGAAGCTTTCTTT. It translates to CASSLRQGRDGPNTEAFF.

This chain links TRBV6-5 with TRBJ2-2; D remains ambiguous. The CDR3 spans 13 residues. Trimming cost V 2 bases and J 5 bases, with 6 bases left between them. Germline V lookup: CDR1 MNHEY, CDR2 SVGAGI. DNA for the CDR3: TGTGCCAGCAGTTACGTCCGGACCGGGGAGCTGTTTTTT. Protein product: CASSYVRTGELFF.

V is TRBV29-1 and J is TRBJ1-2, with a weak D call TRBD1 (6 bases). The germline V gene has CDR1 SQVTM and CDR2 ANQGSEA. This CDR3 region has 14 residues. V lost 6 bases and J lost 0, with 14 bases in between. CDR3 in amino acids: CSVGTRGTNYGYTF. CDR3 coding DNA: TGCAGCGTGGGGACACGGGGAACTAACTATGGCTACACCTTC.

V usage is TRBV18 and J usage is TRBJ1-2; D is possibly TRBD1 (5 bases). The germline CDR1 and CDR2 sequences are KGHSH and LQKENI. V was clipped by 3 bases and J by 5 bases, with 16 bases between them. The CDR3 contains 15 residues. CDR3 residues: CASSPLGQGQYGYTF. Here the CDR3 DNA reads TGTGCCAGCTCACCCCTAGGTCAGGGTCAGTATGGCTACACCTTC. The whole variable domain, remainder taken from reference TRBV18 and TRBJ1-2, is NAGVMQNPRHLVRRRGQEARLRCSPMKGHSHVYWYRQLPEEGLKFMVYLQKENIIDESGMPKERFSAEFPKEGPSILRIQQVVRGDSAAYFCASSPLGQGQYGYTFGSGTRLTVV.

The chain joins TRBV2 to TRBJ1-3; D perhaps matches TRBD1 (5 bases). The CDR3 runs 16 residues. V lost 4 bases and J lost 0, with 13 bases in between. In germline, CDR1 is SNHLY, CDR2 FYNNEI. CDR3 amino acids: CASSVSRVSSGNTIYF. For the CDR3, the DNA is TGTGCCAGCAGTGTATCCAGGGTTAGCTCTGGAAACACCATATATTTT.

The chain uses TRBV24-1 and TRBJ2-3, with D perhaps TRBD2 (5 bases). Germline values: CDR1 KGHDR, CDR2 SFDVKD. This CDR3 is built from 16 residues. With 3 bases removed from V and 3 bases from J, the gap between germline ends came to 15 bases. The CDR3 coding sequence is TGTGCCACCAGTGATCTGCGGGCCTCGGAGACAGATACGCAGTATTTT. Translating it yields CATSDLRASETDTQYF.